One and the same sample provided the 27 T cell receptor beta chains below, sequenced in a study of T-cell reconstitution after alpha-beta-depleted transplantation in children. The TCRbeta library was prepared with unique molecular identifiers. TCRdb re-derived calls from the PCR reads in MiXCR, one entry per CDR3 protein. Here the sample spans hundreds of thousands of distinct CDR3 sequences, under 13% being singletons. Source: PBMCs, taken before TCRalphabeta/CD19-depleted stem cell transplant. Receptors were obtained from a child less than two years old with acute myeloid leukemia, due to receive a stem cell transplant.

The table lists this clonotype with many counts. One end of the junction varies from germline; a read error may be responsible. The V gene is TRBV12-3 or TRBV12-4, the J gene TRBJ1-3; D might be TRBD1 (5 bases). This CDR3 region has 11 residues. This CDR3 reads CASSSRAGPHF. The CDR3, as DNA: TGTGCCAGCAGTTCCAGGGCAGGTCCACATTTT.

This clonotype was counted many times. This rearrangement joins TRBV12-3 or TRBV12-4 to TRBJ2-1; 8 nucleotides agree with TRBD2. Trimming removed 8 bases from V and 5 bases from J; junction bases left unmatched: 14. The CDR3 extends over 16 amino acids. The CDR3 DNA reads as TGTGCCAGCGCTCCGCCTCGGGGGGGCCTAAACAATGAGCAGTTCTTC. Translated: CASAPPRGGLNNEQFF.

V and J are TRBV6-2 or TRBV6-3 and TRBJ1-5; D uncertain. The CDR3 extends over 13 amino acids. The germline CDR1 and CDR2 sequences are MNHEY and SVGEGT. V lost 2 bases and J 7 bases, leaving 9 bases between the germline ends. CDR3: CASSYLEGQPQHF. CDR3 nucleotide sequence: TGTGCCAGCAGTTACCTGGAAGGCCAGCCCCAGCATTTT.

There are many counts of this clonotype. The chain carries TRBV20-1 and TRBJ2-3; D is undetermined. V lost 5 bases and J lost 0, with 15 bases in between. CDR1 and CDR2 from the germline V gene are DFQATT and SNEGSKA (reference sequence). CDR3 length equals 15 residues. CDR3 nucleotides: TGCAGTGCTCCTGACTCATTCCTTAGCACAGATACGCAGTATTTT. It is translated as CSAPDSFLSTDTQYF.

With regard to this clonotype: With a much larger clone just one base away, this may be a read error. This chain joins TRBV12-3 or TRBV12-4 and TRBJ1-2; tentative D call: TRBD1 (5 bases). The CDR3 consists of 12 residues. DNA of the CDR3: TGTGCCAGCAGTTTCGGGGGATATGGCTACGCCTTC. This codes for CASSFGGYGYAF.

This clonotype was observed a handful of times. V gene TRBV12-3 or TRBV12-4 combines with J gene TRBJ1-2; 10 positions agree with TRBD1. With V trimmed by 4 bases and J by 7 bases, 12 bases remained unmatched. CDR3 size: 16 residues. The CDR3 is CASSSNPTGGAGGYTF. The CDR3, as DNA: TGTGCCAGCAGTTCAAACCCGACAGGGGGCGCGGGTGGCTACACCTTC.

This clonotype was seen at least ten times. This chain joins TRBV5-1 and TRBJ2-5, with TRBD2 identical over 10 bases. The CDR3 runs to 17 residues. V gave up 1 base and J gave up 5 bases; unmatched junction bases: 11. Germline V gene data show CDR1 as SGHRS and CDR2 as YFSETQ. The CDR3 nucleotides are TGCGCCAGCAGCTTGTTCGGTAGCGGGAGGCCGGGTGAGACCCAGTACTTC. It specifies CASSLFGSGRPGETQYF.

This clonotype was detected ten times or more. The chain recombines TRBV5-6 with TRBJ2-7, with 9 positions matching TRBD1. The CDR3 spans 14 residues. Germline V gene data show CDR1 as SGHDT and CDR2 as YYEEEE. Germline trimming cut 7 bases from V and 6 bases from J; bases unmatched to any gene: 11. Here the CDR3 DNA reads TGTGCCAGCCTTCCGGGACAGGGAAGGAGCGAGCAGTACTTC. It yields the protein CASLPGQGRSEQYF.

This clonotype was observed many times. The chain joins TRBV20-1 to TRBJ2-1, with TRBD2 matching 10 bases. V gave up 5 bases and J gave up 4 bases; unmatched junction bases: 5. The germline gives CDR1 DFQATT, CDR2 SNEGSKA (reference sequence). This CDR3 has 14 residues. As DNA, the CDR3 is TGCAGTGCTCCCGGGACTAGCGATTACAATGAGCAGTTCTTC. This translates into CSAPGTSDYNEQFF.

Only a few counts were recorded for this clonotype. J is TRBJ2-3 and V is TRBV18; 7 positions agree with TRBD2. Germline assignment: CDR1 KGHSH and CDR2 LQKENI. The CDR3 length is 16 residues. J gave up 4 bases and V 3 bases, and 10 bases lay outside the gene matches. The CDR3 DNA follows: TGTGCCAGCTCACCGCAGACTGCGGGGGTTTCAGATACGCAGTATTTT. It specifies CASSPQTAGVSDTQYF.

The chain uses TRBV28 and TRBJ2-7; D is undetermined. V was shortened by 11 bases and J by 5 bases, with 25 bases between the two germline ends. The germline V gene has CDR1 MDHEN and CDR2 SYDVKM. CDR3 size: 15 residues. The CDR3 DNA reads as TGTGCCCTCATTGGGCCCACCGCACCGGGTAACGAGCAGTACTTC. Translating it yields CALIGPTAPGNEQYF.

This clonotype was recorded at least ten times. This rearrangement joins TRBV28 to TRBJ2-7; 9 nucleotides agree with TRBD1. This CDR3 contains 15 residues. Looked up from germline, CDR1 is MDHEN and CDR2 is SYDVKM. Germline trimming cut 3 bases from V and 7 bases from J; bases unmatched to any gene: 10. The CDR3 sequence: CASSLGGNRGQEQYF. CDR3 coding DNA: TGTGCCAGCAGTTTGGGAGGGAACAGGGGGCAAGAGCAGTACTTC.

This clonotype was detected ten times or more. The rearrangement links TRBV20-1 to TRBJ2-2; D gene ambiguous. Trimming took 5 bases from V and 1 from J, leaving 14 bases between them. There are 15 residues in the CDR3. Germline V gives CDR1 DFQATT, CDR2 SNEGSKA (reference sequence). The CDR3 DNA reads as TGCAGTGCTGAATCGACACTCCAGAACACCGGGGAGCTGTTTTTT. This sequence encodes CSAESTLQNTGELFF.

Ten or more counts support this clonotype. This chain joins TRBV10-3 and TRBJ2-1; 12 positions match TRBD2. The junction had 8 bases not matched to a gene; V was cut back by 6 bases and J by 8 bases. Germline V gives CDR1 ENHRY, CDR2 SYGVKD. CDR3 length: 15 amino acids. CDR3 protein: CAISPSGGARHEQFF. Written as DNA, the CDR3 is TGTGCCATCAGCCCTAGCGGGGGGGCCAGACATGAGCAGTTCTTC.

This clonotype was counted many times. CDR3 sequence: CASSFRLAGANEQFF. CDR3 nucleotides: TGTGCCAGCAGCTTTCGACTAGCGGGAGCAAATGAGCAGTTCTTC. The V and J genes are TRBV7-9 and TRBJ2-1; 12 nucleotides align to TRBD2. V lost 3 bases, J lost 7 bases, and 4 bases stayed unmatched. Germline V lookup: CDR1 SEHNR, CDR2 FQNEAQ (reference sequence). The CDR3 is made up of 15 amino acids.

This clonotype was recorded many times. The chain combines TRBV10-3 with TRBJ2-7; 13 bases align to TRBD2. Germline trimming cut 3 bases from V and 6 bases from J; bases unmatched to any gene: 5. There are 15 residues in the CDR3. Germline V gene data show CDR1 as ENHRY and CDR2 as SYGVKD. The CDR3 DNA is TGTGCCATCAGTGACTTAGGACTAGCGGGAGTCGAGCAGTACTTC. Translation: CAISDLGLAGVEQYF.

In its sample, this clonotype was seen many times. The chain joins TRBV27 to TRBJ2-2, with D possibly matching TRBD2 (5 bases). CDR1 is MNHEY, CDR2 SMNVEV, per germline (reference sequence). The V end was cut by 1 base, the J end by 4 bases, with 22 bases between. CDR3 length equals 19 residues. The CDR3 loop reads CASSLLAPNGRPSTGELFF. CDR3 sequence (DNA): TGTGCCAGCAGTTTATTAGCCCCAAATGGGAGACCTAGCACCGGGGAGCTGTTTTTT.

There are many counts of this clonotype. The rearrangement links TRBV20-1 to TRBJ2-5; 7 bases agree with TRBD2. The CDR3 consists of 14 residues. Germline V CDR1 and CDR2: DFQATT, SNEGSKA (reference sequence). The ends lost 0 bases at V and 5 bases at J; junction bases unmatched: 6. The CDR3 loop reads CSAREPLGGETQYF. CDR3 nucleotides: TGCAGTGCTAGAGAACCTCTGGGGGGGGAGACCCAGTACTTC.

This clonotype was observed at least ten times. The junction differs from germline at one of its ends, possibly a read error. The rearrangement uses TRBV5-1 and TRBJ2-3; no firm D call. The CDR3 consists of 13 residues. CDR1 and CDR2 from the germline V gene are SGHRS and YFSETQ. The CDR3: CASSLSGTDTQYF. The CDR3 DNA is TGTGCCAGCAGCTTGAGCGGCACAGATACGCAGTATTTT.

This clonotype was counted ten times or more. The rearrangement uses TRBV5-1 and TRBJ2-1; 9 bases are shared with TRBD1. CDR3 length: 17 amino acids. V gave up 1 base and J gave up 5 bases; unmatched junction bases: 10. CDR1 and CDR2 from the germline V gene are SGHRS and YFSETQ. The CDR3 spells CASSLIAGTGRDNEQFF. CDR3 in DNA: TGCGCCAGCAGCTTGATAGCCGGGACAGGGAGAGACAATGAGCAGTTCTTC.

This clonotype came up a few times. The chain couples TRBV12-3 or TRBV12-4 to TRBJ2-2; tentative D call: TRBD2 (5 bases). The CDR3 is made up of 16 amino acids. The V end lost 4 bases, the J end lost 4 bases, and 16 bases lay between the germline ends. The CDR3 loop is CASSSSFGGSTGELFF. The CDR3 DNA sequence: TGTGCCAGCAGTTCCAGTTTCGGAGGTAGCACCGGGGAGCTGTTTTTT.

The table lists this clonotype with many counts. The chain links TRBV10-3 to TRBJ2-3; D perhaps matches TRBD2 (6 bases). This CDR3 comprises 17 residues. Germline lookup yields CDR1 ENHRY and CDR2 SYGVKD. The V and J ends lost 6 bases and 5 bases respectively, with 24 bases between them. The CDR3 bases are TGTGCCATCAGCTCAACTGGGGAGGCGGCACGGGGAGATACGCAGTATTTT. This codes for CAISSTGEAARGDTQYF.

This clonotype has a count of ten or more. This chain connects TRBV5-1 to TRBJ1-1, with TRBD1 identical over 11 bases. Germline V lookup: CDR1 SGHRS, CDR2 YFSETQ. V trimming: 3 bases; J trimming: 4 bases; junction bases outside the gene matches: 8. The length of the CDR3 is 16 residues. CDR3 loop: CASSYGQGAPFTEAFF. Here the CDR3 DNA reads TGCGCCAGCAGCTATGGACAGGGGGCGCCTTTCACTGAAGCTTTCTTT.

This clonotype was recorded a few times. V gene TRBV5-1 combines with J gene TRBJ1-2; no reliable D call. Trimming stripped 0 bases from V and 0 bases from J, with 6 bases between. Germline V gene sequence: CDR1 SGHRS, CDR2 YFSETQ. The CDR3 covers 14 residues. The CDR3 bases are TGCGCCAGCAGCTTGGAACGGTCTAACTATGGCTACACCTTC. Residues: CASSLERSNYGYTF.

In this sample, this clonotype turned up many times. The V gene is TRBV6-5, the J gene TRBJ1-5; no reliable D call. Deletions cut 0 bases from V and 3 bases from J, with 6 bases between. Germline CDR1 and CDR2: MNHEY and SVGAGI. The CDR3 has 14 residues. The CDR3 spells CASSYSHFNQPQHF. CDR3 in DNA: TGTGCCAGCAGTTACTCACACTTCAATCAGCCCCAGCATTTT.

This clonotype was counted at least ten times. The chain uses TRBV12-3 or TRBV12-4 and TRBJ2-1; 9 bases are a match to TRBD2. The CDR3 covers 15 residues. The V gene end was trimmed by 3 bases and the J gene end by 6 bases; junction bases not matched to a gene: 6. CDR3 DNA: TGTGCCAGCAGTTTGAGTCTAGCGGGAACCAATGAGCAGTTCTTC. This encodes CASSLSLAGTNEQFF.

This clonotype occurred many times. V gene TRBV29-1 combines with J gene TRBJ2-3; tentatively, D is TRBD2 (5 bases). CDR1 and CDR2 (germline): SQVTM, ANQGSEA. CDR3 length: 13 residues. The germline V and J ends were trimmed by 3 bases and 3 bases, with 10 bases remaining between them. Here the CDR3 reads CSVDTRATDTQYF. In DNA, the CDR3 is TGCAGCGTTGACACTAGGGCAACAGATACGCAGTATTTT.